This TCR beta chain was sequenced in a study of T-cell reconstitution after alpha-beta-depleted transplantation in children. Study results and limitations: When one year had passed after transplant, most T-cell counts and diversity came from newly produced T cells. Roughly two months post-transplant, alpha-beta T cells reportedly originated from several hundred graft clones that had expanded.

The CDR3 is 12 amino acids. The V gene's germline CDR1 is SSHAT and CDR2 FNYEAQ (reference sequence). Trimming left V 5 bases short and J 13 bases short, with 15 bases between. It was with unique molecular identifiers that the TCRbeta library was prepared. TCRdb reprocessed the PCR reads via MiXCR and lists one record per CDR3 protein. This sample yields about 980,000 distinct CDR3 sequences, of which about 29% are seen a single time; roughly 31% belongs to the top ten. As to this clonotype: The target antigen is unknown.

The TCR sequence derives from a boy under two years old who had a stem cell transplant for SCID, so the T cells may come from the graft donor. The sample in question was PBMCs, mostly from graft donor cells, obtained 360 days after TCRalphabeta/CD19-depleted stem cell transplant. This chain links TRBV7-7 with TRBJ2-1; maybe TRBD2 (6 bases). Here the CDR3 DNA reads TGTGCCAGCAGCGAAACCGGGACTCCTCAGTTCTTC. Its protein is CASSETGTPQFF.